These 10 T cell receptor beta chains originate from one sample sequenced in a study of neurological immune-mediated disorders. TCRdb redid the calling of the 5' RACE reads with MiXCR, one entry per CDR3 protein. Among roughly 24,000 distinct CDR3 sequences listed, 10% to 15% were seen once. Material: PBMCs. These receptors originate from a woman aged 60-70 years with HTLV-1-associated myelopathy (HAM/TSP).

This clonotype was found many times. The V gene is TRBV5-1, the J gene TRBJ2-3; a possible D gene is TRBD2 (5 bases). CDR3 length: 14 residues. The V gene lost 4 bases and the J gene lost 5 bases, with 14 bases spanning the gap. Germline CDR1 reads SGHRS; CDR2 reads YFSETQ. The CDR3 sequence is CASSPLVGEDTQYF. The CDR3 nucleotides are TGCGCCAGCAGCCCTCTCGTGGGAGAAGATACGCAGTATTTT.

The rearrangement links TRBV19 to TRBJ2-3, with TRBD1 identical over 11 bases. The CDR3 is 17 residues long. V lost 1 base to trimming and J lost 5 bases; unmatched junction nucleotides: 8. The germline CDR1 and CDR2 sequences are LNHDA and SQIVND (reference sequence). CDR3 coding DNA: TGTGCCAGTAGTATAGCGGGGGCAGGGACAGGGGGAGATACGCAGTATTTT. This codes for CASSIAGAGTGGDTQYF.

The sample holds many counts of this clonotype. The CDR3, as DNA: TGTGCCAGCAGCTTAGGGGCGGGCAGACTAAGTGAAGCTTTCTTT. Its protein is CASSLGAGRLSEAFF. This chain uses TRBV11-2 with TRBJ1-1; D is uncertain. The CDR3 is made up of 15 amino acids. V lost 1 base to trimming and J lost 7 bases, with 16 bases between them. Per germline, CDR1 SGHAT and CDR2 FQNNGV.

In this sample, this clonotype turned up many times. The chain recombines TRBV20-1 with TRBJ2-5, with TRBD2 matching 14 bases. This CDR3 is built from 16 residues. Germline loops: CDR1 DFQATT, CDR2 SNEGSKA (reference sequence). With 6 bases clipped from V and 7 bases from J, the junction kept 13 bases outside the gene matches. CDR3 DNA sequence: TGCAGTGCAAATACTCGGACTAGCGGGAGGCCTCCGACCCAGTACTTC. This translates into CSANTRTSGRPPTQYF.

This clonotype was picked up many times. The chain links TRBV5-5 to TRBJ2-2; D uncertain. The V end lost 0 bases, the J end lost 5 bases, and 11 bases lay between the germline ends. The CDR3 spans 15 residues. Germline-derived CDR1 and CDR2 are SGHKS and YYEKEE (reference sequence). CDR3 sequence: CASSLDLGWTGELFF. CDR3 coding DNA: TGTGCCAGCAGCTTGGACTTAGGGTGGACCGGGGAGCTGTTTTTT.

This clonotype was detected once. The chain carries TRBV5-1 and TRBJ2-2; D is uncertain. V was trimmed by 0 bases and J by 5 bases, leaving 8 bases between them. Per the germline V gene, CDR1 is SGHRS and CDR2 is YFSETQ. The CDR3 is 14 amino acids. CDR3 in DNA: TGCGCCAGCAGCTTGGAGCATGGTACCGGGGAGCTGTTTTTT. It specifies CASSLEHGTGELFF.

This rearrangement joins TRBV29-1 to TRBJ1-2; TRBD1 matches 8 bases. V lost 5 bases to trimming and J lost 7 bases; unmatched junction nucleotides: 6. Germline V CDR1 and CDR2: SQVTM, ANQGSEA. This CDR3 has 12 amino acids. CDR3 region: CSVLTGQGGYTF. CDR3 coding DNA: TGCAGCGTTCTTACCGGACAGGGTGGCTACACCTTC.

This chain uses TRBV10-3 with TRBJ1-2, with 10 bases lining up with TRBD1. Germline trimming cut 6 bases from V and 10 bases from J; bases unmatched to any gene: 5. Germline V gives CDR1 ENHRY, CDR2 SYGVKD. This CDR3 is built from 12 residues. Written as DNA, the CDR3 is TGTGCCATCAGGGGGGGGACAGGGGACTACACCTTC. It translates to CAIRGGTGDYTF.

The chain links TRBV9 to TRBJ2-1, with 8 bases matching TRBD2. The CDR3 runs 15 residues. V shed 0 bases and J 7 bases; nucleotides not matched to a gene: 6. Per the germline V gene, CDR1 is SGDLS and CDR2 is YYNGEE. The chain's CDR3 is CASSVVGGGLNEQFF. The CDR3 DNA follows: TGTGCCAGCAGCGTAGTAGGCGGGGGGCTTAATGAGCAGTTCTTC.

The table lists this clonotype with many counts. J is TRBJ1-1 and V is TRBV29-1, with D unresolved. V dropped 6 bases and J dropped 1 base, with 6 bases sitting between them. This CDR3 has 11 amino acids. In germline, CDR1 is SQVTM, CDR2 ANQGSEA. CDR3 DNA: TGCAGCGTCGGTCCGAACACTGAAGCTTTCTTT. This gives the protein CSVGPNTEAFF.